These 25 T cell receptor beta chains came from one sample sequenced in a study of blood T cell repertoires in COVID-19. Data came from immunoSEQ multiplex PCR; TCRdb stores just in-frame clones and leaves some out. Among fewer than 400,000 clones listed, about 88% were seen once. Sequenced: peripheral blood. These receptors were collected from a human donor in a cohort sampled during active COVID-19.

Here the CDR3 DNA reads TGTGCCTGGAGAGGGGTGGGCTTCCACTATGGCTACACCTTC. This sequence encodes CAWRGVGFHYGYTF. This sequence joins TRBV30 and TRBJ1-2; TRBD1 might be the D (5 bases). The CDR3 loop spans 14 amino acids. V lost 3 bases and J lost 3, with 14 bases in between. Germline V gives CDR1 GTSNPN, CDR2 SVGIG (reference sequence).

In the case of this clone: Sequence at one end of the junction differs from germline and may be a read error. The CDR3 loop reads CANKKQCF. The CDR3 nucleotides are TGTGCCAATAAAAAACAGTGCTTC. The V gene is TRBV19, the J gene TRBJ2-7, with D hard to call. Per the germline V gene, CDR1 is LNHDA and CDR2 is SQIVND (reference sequence). The CDR3 contains 8 residues.

This chain connects TRBV4-1 to TRBJ2-7, with TRBD1 identical over 8 bases. Germline CDR1 reads MGHRA; CDR2 reads YSYEKL. The CDR3 sequence is 18 residues long. Trimming removed 5 bases from V and 0 bases from J; junction bases left unmatched: 15. CDR3 in amino acids: CASSSLPPGGPSSYEQYF. The CDR3 DNA reads as TGCGCCAGCAGCTCCCTACCCCCAGGGGGCCCTAGCTCCTACGAGCAGTACTTC.

The chain recombines TRBV13 with TRBJ1-4; D possibly corresponds to TRBD1 (5 bases). CDR1 PRHDT and CDR2 FYEKMQ come from the germline V gene (reference sequence). The V and J ends lost 5 bases and 11 bases respectively, with 12 bases between them. CDR3 length: 12 amino acids. The CDR3 DNA sequence: TGTGCCAGCAGCGGAACGCAGGGTAAACTGTTTTTT. Translated: CASSGTQGKLFF.

This clone was picked up one time. The chain couples TRBV11-2 to TRBJ2-1; D is unresolved. Trimming cost V 4 bases and J 4 bases, with 5 bases left between them. Per germline, CDR1 SGHAT and CDR2 FQNNGV. This CDR3 is built from 12 residues. The CDR3 coding sequence is TGTGCCAGCAGCTCAGTTTACAATGAGCAGTTCTTC. Residues: CASSSVYNEQFF.

The chain couples TRBV6-2 or TRBV6-3 to TRBJ1-2; 7 bases match TRBD1. In germline, CDR1 is MNHEY, CDR2 SVGEGT. The CDR3 consists of 12 residues. V gave up 2 bases and J gave up 6 bases; unmatched junction bases: 0. The CDR3, as DNA: TGTGCCAGCAGTTACGACAGGGATGGCTACACCTTC. This codes for CASSYDRDGYTF.

The V call is TRBV10-3, the J call TRBJ2-3; TRBD2 is a possible D gene (5 bases). Germline V gene data show CDR1 as ENHRY and CDR2 as SYGVKD. This CDR3 has 17 residues. V was pared by 2 bases and J by 4 bases, with 19 bases between. Here the CDR3 reads CAISEPAGARVSDTQYF. Here the CDR3 DNA reads TGTGCCATCAGTGAGCCCGCGGGCGCGCGGGTCTCAGATACGCAGTATTTT.

The rearrangement joins TRBV7-9 to TRBJ2-3; D uncertain. Trimming pared 5 bases from V and 6 bases from J, leaving 9 bases between. The germline V gene has CDR1 SEHNR and CDR2 FQNEAQ (reference sequence). This CDR3 contains 12 residues. The CDR3 reads CASSTSPDTQYF. CDR3 nucleotide sequence: TGTGCCAGCAGCACATCTCCGGATACGCAGTATTTT.

The chain carries TRBV3-1 (or the pseudogene TRBV3-2) and TRBJ1-2; 7 nucleotides agree with TRBD1. Germline V gene sequence: CDR1 LGHDT, CDR2 YNNKEL (reference sequence). The CDR3 spans 14 residues. After removal of 0 bases from V and 9 bases from J, the junction contained 7 bases not matched to a gene. In DNA, the CDR3 is TGTGCCAGCAGCCAAGATCTGGGGACAGATAGCTACACCTTC. Its protein product is CASSQDLGTDSYTF.

The chain carries TRBV7-8 and TRBJ2-1, with a weak D call TRBD1 (5 bases). The CDR3 has 15 amino acids. Looked up from germline, CDR1 is SGHVS and CDR2 is FQNEAQ. V dropped 5 bases and J dropped 5 bases, with 16 bases sitting between them. As DNA, the CDR3 is TGTGCCAGCAGCCTGGGCATGGGGCATGACAATGAGCAGTTCTTC. Residues: CASSLGMGHDNEQFF.

This chain joins TRBV30 and TRBJ2-1, with 8 bases that match TRBD2. From germline, CDR1 is GTSNPN and CDR2 SVGIG (reference sequence). The CDR3 spans 14 residues. The V segment lost 2 bases and the J segment 12 bases; nucleotides outside the gene matches: 12. The chain's CDR3 is CAWSNGGASIGQFF. The DNA for the CDR3 is TGTGCCTGGAGTAACGGGGGGGCCTCTATCGGGCAGTTCTTC. The full variable domain, its missing parts supplied by reference TRBV30 and TRBJ2-1, is SQTIHQWPATLVQPVGSPLSLECTVEGTSNPNLYWYRQAAGRGLQLLFYSVGIGQISSEVPQNLSASRPQDRQFILSSKKLLLSDSGFYLCAWSNGGASIGQFFGPGTRLTVL.

The chain carries TRBV19 and TRBJ2-5; TRBD2 agrees at 8 bases. Germline CDR1 reads LNHDA; CDR2 reads SQIVND (reference sequence). The CDR3 length is 14 residues. The V gene end was trimmed by 4 bases and the J gene end by 5 bases; junction bases not matched to a gene: 6. CDR3 amino acids: CASSTGGTGETQYF. In nucleotides, the CDR3 is TGTGCCAGTAGTACGGGAGGGACCGGGGAGACCCAGTACTTC.

The chain couples TRBV28 to TRBJ1-2; 8 nucleotides match TRBD1. Germline assignment: CDR1 MDHEN and CDR2 SYDVKM. V lost 6 bases and J lost 4; bases outside the gene matches: 10. This CDR3 is 15 amino acids long. CDR3 DNA sequence: TGTGCCAGCAGCCTGACAGGGGAAGGTGGCTATGGCTACACCTTC. Protein product: CASSLTGEGGYGYTF.

The chain couples TRBV2 to TRBJ1-1, with a weak D call TRBD1 (5 bases). The CDR3 is 13 residues long. Trimming pared 4 bases from V and 5 bases from J, leaving 11 bases between. CDR1 and CDR2 from the germline V gene are SNHLY and FYNNEI. The CDR3 DNA follows: TGTGCCAGCAGTGTAATGGGGCGGACTGAAGCTTTCTTT. This gives the protein CASSVMGRTEAFF.

This clone was observed a single time. The rearrangement uses TRBV5-8 and TRBJ2-2; possibly TRBD2 for D (5 bases). Deletions cut 3 bases from V and 7 bases from J, with 10 bases between. The CDR3 totals 13 residues. Germline loops: CDR1 SGHTS, CDR2 YDEGEE. CDR3 nucleotide sequence: TGTGCCAGCAGCTACAGCGGACGCGGGGAGCTGTTTTTT. This sequence encodes CASSYSGRGELFF.

This clone was detected only a few times. V and J are TRBV9 and TRBJ2-2; a weak D match, TRBD2 (6 bases). The CDR3 covers 15 residues. Germline-derived CDR1 and CDR2 are SGDLS and YYNGEE. Deletions cut 1 base from V and 5 bases from J, with 12 bases between. The CDR3 region has the DNA TGTGCCAGCAGCGTATTCTCGGGAGATACCGGGGAGCTGTTTTTT. Translation: CASSVFSGDTGELFF.

The rearrangement links TRBV4-1 to TRBJ1-5; D might be TRBD1 (5 bases). Germline CDR1 is MGHRA and CDR2 is YSYEKL. The CDR3 has 13 residues. V was trimmed by 3 bases and J by 8 bases, leaving 11 bases between them. The CDR3: CASSQRGLEPQHF. In nucleotides, the CDR3 is TGCGCCAGCAGCCAGCGGGGGTTAGAGCCCCAGCATTTT.

This clone was detected a few times. This sample includes further DNA sequences coding for the same CDR3. The chain couples TRBV11-2 to TRBJ2-3, with D perhaps matching TRBD1 (5 bases). The CDR3 is made up of 12 amino acids. Trimming stripped 3 bases from V and 6 bases from J, with 7 bases between. Germline CDR1 is SGHAT and CDR2 is FQNNGV. CDR3 nucleotides: TGTGCCAGCAGCTTCTCAGGGGATACGCAGTATTTT. It is translated as CASSFSGDTQYF. Supplemented by reference TRBV11-2 and TRBJ2-3, the full variable domain reads EAGVAQSPRYKIIEKRQSVAFWCNPISGHATLYWYQQILGQGPKLLIQFQNNGVVDDSQLPKDRFSAERLKGVDSTLKIQPAKLEDSAVYLCASSFSGDTQYFGPGTRLTVL.

V gene TRBV27 combines with J gene TRBJ2-1; 8 bases align to TRBD2. CDR1 is MNHEY and CDR2 is SMNVEV in the germline V gene (reference sequence). The trim removed 7 bases at V and 5 bases at J, leaving 10 bases unmatched. The CDR3 is 15 amino acids. DNA of the CDR3: TGTGCCAGCACACAAAGCGGGGGCCTGAACAATGAGCAGTTCTTC. Translated: CASTQSGGLNNEQFF.

The chain uses TRBV28 and TRBJ2-7; the match to TRBD2 covers 13 bases. The germline V gene encodes CDR1 MDHEN and CDR2 SYDVKM. V was clipped by 5 bases and J by 4 bases; unmatched bases: 11. The CDR3 runs 17 residues. The CDR3 loop reads CASSPSRTSGSLYEQYF. The CDR3 DNA reads as TGTGCCAGCAGTCCCTCACGGACTAGCGGGAGTCTGTACGAGCAGTACTTC.

The gene calls are TRBV7-9 and TRBJ2-3; 8 bases are shared with TRBD2. CDR3 length: 15 residues. CDR1 and CDR2 (germline): SEHNR, FQNEAQ (reference sequence). Trimming took 2 bases from V and 7 from J; bases not matched to a gene: 8. CDR3 protein: CASSLSLAGGNTQYF. For the CDR3, the DNA is TGTGCCAGCAGCTTAAGTCTAGCGGGTGGAAATACGCAGTATTTT.

The chain recombines TRBV28 with TRBJ2-1; D not resolved. CDR3 size: 12 residues. V was pared by 3 bases and J by 4 bases, with 4 bases between. Germline CDR1 and CDR2: MDHEN and SYDVKM. In DNA, the CDR3 is TGTGCCAGCAGTTTTCTGTACAATGAGCAGTTCTTC. This gives the protein CASSFLYNEQFF.

V and J are TRBV5-5 and TRBJ1-1, with a weak D call TRBD1 (6 bases). Germline V lookup: CDR1 SGHKS, CDR2 YYEKEE (reference sequence). There are 15 residues in the CDR3. The V end was cut by 5 bases, the J end by 2 bases, with 16 bases between. The CDR3 reads CASSLTIQGNTEAFF. In nucleotides, the CDR3 is TGTGCCAGCAGTCTCACTATACAGGGTAACACTGAAGCTTTCTTT.

The chain is built from TRBV3-1 (or the pseudogene TRBV3-2) and TRBJ2-1; 7 nucleotides match TRBD2. With 4 bases clipped from V and 6 bases from J, the junction kept 9 bases outside the gene matches. The germline V gene encodes CDR1 LGHDT and CDR2 YNNKEL (reference sequence). The CDR3 runs to 15 residues. CDR3 in DNA: TGTGCCAGCAGCCCCTATAGCGGGCTGGTCAATGAGCAGTTCTTC. This codes for CASSPYSGLVNEQFF.

The genes are TRBV9 and TRBJ1-6; 10 bases map to TRBD1. Germline-derived CDR1 and CDR2 are SGDLS and YYNGEE. The CDR3 length is 15 residues. V lost 4 bases and J lost 13; bases outside the gene matches: 11. The CDR3: CASSPGQGGLSPLHF. In nucleotides, the CDR3 is TGTGCCAGCAGCCCCGGACAGGGGGGTTTGTCGCCCCTCCACTTT.